The entry below describes one T cell receptor (beta chain). These data come from a study of T cell changes during pregnancy in multiple sclerosis. The CDR3 runs to 14 residues. The V and J ends lost 11 bases and 0 bases, in that order; junction bases with no gene match: 7. Germline V lookup: CDR1 MDHEN, CDR2 SYDVKM. TCRdb's table, derived via immunoSEQ multiplex PCR, lists solely in-frame clones and lacks some. The data hold roughly 100,000 clones, with 92% observed a single time. V gene TRBV28 combines with J gene TRBJ2-7, with 10 bases that match TRBD2. This TCR was recovered from a female donor with multiple sclerosis, enrolled in a pregnancy study. The input for sequencing was peripheral blood, taken after pregnancy. CDR3 sequence (DNA): TGTGCCTCCGGAGCGGGAGGGAGCTCCTACGAGCAGTACTTC. Protein: CASGAGGSSYEQYF.